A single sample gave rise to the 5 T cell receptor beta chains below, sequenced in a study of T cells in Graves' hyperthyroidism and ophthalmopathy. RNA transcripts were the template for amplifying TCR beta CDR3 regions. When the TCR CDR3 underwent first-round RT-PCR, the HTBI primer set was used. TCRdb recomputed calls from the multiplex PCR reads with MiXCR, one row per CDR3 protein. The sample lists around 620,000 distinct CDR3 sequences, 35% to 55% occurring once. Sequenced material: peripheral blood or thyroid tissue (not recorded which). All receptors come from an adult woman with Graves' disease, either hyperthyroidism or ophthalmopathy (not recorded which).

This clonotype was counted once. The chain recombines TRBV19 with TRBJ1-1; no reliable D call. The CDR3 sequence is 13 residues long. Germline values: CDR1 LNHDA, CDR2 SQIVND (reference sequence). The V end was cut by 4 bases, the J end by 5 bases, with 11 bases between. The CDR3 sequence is CASSTQSLTEAFF. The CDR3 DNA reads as TGTGCCAGTAGTACGCAGTCCCTTACTGAAGCTTTCTTT.

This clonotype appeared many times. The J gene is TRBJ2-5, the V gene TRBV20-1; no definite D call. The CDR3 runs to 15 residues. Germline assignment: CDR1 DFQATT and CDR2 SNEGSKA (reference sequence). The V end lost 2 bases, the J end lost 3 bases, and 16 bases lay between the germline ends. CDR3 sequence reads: CSARMVGLVEETQYF. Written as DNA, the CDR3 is TGCAGTGCTAGAATGGTTGGGCTAGTGGAAGAGACCCAGTACTTC.

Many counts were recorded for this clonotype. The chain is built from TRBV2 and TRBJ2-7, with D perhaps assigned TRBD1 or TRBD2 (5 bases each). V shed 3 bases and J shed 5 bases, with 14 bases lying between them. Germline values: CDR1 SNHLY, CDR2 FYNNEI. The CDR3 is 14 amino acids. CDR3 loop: CASSEGDLGHEQYF. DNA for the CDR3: TGTGCCAGCAGTGAGGGGGATTTGGGACACGAGCAGTACTTC.

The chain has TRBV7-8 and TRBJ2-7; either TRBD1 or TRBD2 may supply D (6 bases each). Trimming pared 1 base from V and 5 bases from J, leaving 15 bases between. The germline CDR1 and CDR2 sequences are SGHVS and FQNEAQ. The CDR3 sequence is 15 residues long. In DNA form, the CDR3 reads TGTGCCAGCAGCTTAGGGGGGGCGGGCACGCACGAGCAGTACTTC. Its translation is CASSLGGAGTHEQYF.

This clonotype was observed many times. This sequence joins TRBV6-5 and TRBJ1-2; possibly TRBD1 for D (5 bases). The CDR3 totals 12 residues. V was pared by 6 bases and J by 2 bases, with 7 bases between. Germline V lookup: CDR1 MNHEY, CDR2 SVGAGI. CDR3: CASRRGNYGYTF. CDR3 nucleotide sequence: TGTGCCAGCAGACGGGGCAACTATGGCTACACCTTC.